This T cell receptor (beta chain) was retrieved from a study of cytomegalovirus exposure and HLA in healthy donors. There are a few counts of this clone. Germline-derived CDR1 and CDR2 are SGHTA and FQGNSA. This CDR3 comprises 14 residues. The germline V and J ends were trimmed by 6 bases and 4 bases, with 15 bases remaining between them. The PCR had 60 Vbeta and 13 Jbeta primers. The protocol was immunoSEQ multiplex PCR, while the TCRdb copy is restricted to in-frame clones and leaves out a portion. The sample holds about 130,000 clones, about 15% seen once. The chain has TRBV7-2 and TRBJ1-1, with a weak D call TRBD1 (5 bases). This TCR was sampled from a female donor in good health and CMV-seropositive. The source material was PBMCs. The CDR3 region is CASRPPGLGTEAFF. CDR3 DNA: TGTGCCAGCAGACCCCCAGGGTTGGGCACTGAAGCTTTCTTT.